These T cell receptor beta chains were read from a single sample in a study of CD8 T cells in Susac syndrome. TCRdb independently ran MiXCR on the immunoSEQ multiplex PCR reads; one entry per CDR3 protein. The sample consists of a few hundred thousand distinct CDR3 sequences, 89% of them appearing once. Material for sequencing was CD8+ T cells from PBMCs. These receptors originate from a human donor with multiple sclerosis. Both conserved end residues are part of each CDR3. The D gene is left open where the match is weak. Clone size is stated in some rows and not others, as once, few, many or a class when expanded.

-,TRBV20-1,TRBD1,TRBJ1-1,TGCAGTGCTGACGATCCGGGACAGACCATGAACACTGAAGCTTTCTTT,CSADDPGQTMNTEAFF
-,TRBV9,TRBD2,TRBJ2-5,TGTGCCAGCAGCGTACTCGGACTAGTCAGGGAGACCCAGTACTTC,CASSVLGLVRETQYF
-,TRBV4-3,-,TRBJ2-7,TGCGCCAGCAGCCAAGGAGGCGGGGACAACTCCTACGAGCAGTACTTC,CASSQGGGDNSYEQYF
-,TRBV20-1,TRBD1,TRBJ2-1,TGCAGTGCTAGACCTAGAACAGGGGGCTCCTACAATGAGCAGTTCTTC,CSARPRTGGSYNEQFF
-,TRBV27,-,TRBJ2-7,TGTGCCAGCAGTTTATCCGGGTACTACGAGCAGTACTTC,CASSLSGYYEQYF
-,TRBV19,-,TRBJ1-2,TGTGCCAGTAGTCCCGGGACGGCCTACTATGGCTACACCTTC,CASSPGTAYYGYTF
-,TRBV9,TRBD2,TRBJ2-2,TGTGCCAGCAGCCACCGCCCTAGCGGGGAGAACACCGGGGAGCTGTTTTTT,CASSHRPSGENTGELFF
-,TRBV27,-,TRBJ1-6,TGTGCCAGCAGCCCAAGGGGTCAGGCCCTCCACTTT,CASSPRGQALHF
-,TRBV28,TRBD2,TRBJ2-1,TGTGCCAGCAGTCTCCCGAGAAGCGGGGTCGGCAATGAGCAGTTCTTC,CASSLPRSGVGNEQFF
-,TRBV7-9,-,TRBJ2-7,TGTGCCAGCAGCCTTGGTCAGGTCCCCTACGAGCAGTACTTC,CASSLGQVPYEQYF
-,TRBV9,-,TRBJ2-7,TGTGCCAGCAGCGTAGGGGGGCAGGGCGCCTACGAGCAGTACTTC,CASSVGGQGAYEQYF
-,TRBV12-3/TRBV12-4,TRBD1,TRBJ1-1,TGTGCCAGCAGTTTAGTCGAGGGGGCGAGGACTGAAGCTTTCTTT,CASSLVEGARTEAFF
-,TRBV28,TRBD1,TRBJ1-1,TGTGCCAGCAGTTTCTTCCCTTCCAGGGGGCCGCATATGAACACTGAAGCTTTCTTT,CASSFFPSRGPHMNTEAFF
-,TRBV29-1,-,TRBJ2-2,TGCAGCGTTGTAAGCGGGTCGAACACCGGGGAGCTGTTTTTT,CSVVSGSNTGELFF
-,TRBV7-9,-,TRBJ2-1,TGTGCCAGCAGCCTGGAAGTAGCGTCGCGCAATGAGCAGTTCTTC,CASSLEVASRNEQFF
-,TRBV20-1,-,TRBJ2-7,TGCAGTGCTAGAGATCTAGACTCCTACGAGCAGTACTTC,CSARDLDSYEQYF
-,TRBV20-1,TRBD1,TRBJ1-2,TGCAGTGCTAGAGATCTTGGGACAGGGATCGGATATGGCTACACCTTC,CSARDLGTGIGYGYTF
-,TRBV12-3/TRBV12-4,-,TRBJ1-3,TGTGCCCAACGACAGGCGTCTGGAAACACCATATATTTT,CAQRQASGNTIYF
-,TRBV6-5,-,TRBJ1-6,TGTGCCAGCACCGGACAGATAAATTCACCCCTCCACTTT,CASTGQINSPLHF
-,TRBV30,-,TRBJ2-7,TGTGCCTGGAGCGGCCGTCCAGGCAGGGCCCACTACGAGCAGTACTTC,CAWSGRPGRAHYEQYF
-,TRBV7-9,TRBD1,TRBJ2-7,TGTGCCAGCAGCTTACCCCCCGGACAGGGGACCTACGAGCAGTACTTC,CASSLPPGQGTYEQYF
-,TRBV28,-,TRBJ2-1,TGTGCCAGCAGTGAGAGGGGGTATGAGCAGTTCTTC,CASSERGYEQFF
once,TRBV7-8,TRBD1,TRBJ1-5,TGTGCCAGCAGCTTAGGGGAGGGGGCAAACCAGCCCCAGCATTTT,CASSLGEGANQPQHF
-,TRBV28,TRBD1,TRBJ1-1,TGTGCCAGCAGTTTCGACAGGGGGCTCGGAGCTTTCTTT,CASSFDRGLGAFF
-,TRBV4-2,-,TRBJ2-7,TGTGCCAGCAGCCAAGATAATAACGAGCAGTACTTC,CASSQDNNEQYF
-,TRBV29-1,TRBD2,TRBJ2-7,TGCAGCGTTGGGGAGGTGGCTAGCGGCTCCTACGAGCAGTACTTC,CSVGEVASGSYEQYF
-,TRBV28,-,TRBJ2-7,TGTGCCAGCAGTTCCGTATCCGAGCAGTACTTC,CASSSVSEQYF
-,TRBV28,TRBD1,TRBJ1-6,TGTGCCAGCAGTTTAGACAGGGACAATAATTCACCCCTCCACTTT,CASSLDRDNNSPLHF
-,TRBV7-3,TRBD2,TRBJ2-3,TGTGCCAGCAGCTTACAGCGGGGTCCTTCAGATACGCAGTATTTT,CASSLQRGPSDTQYF
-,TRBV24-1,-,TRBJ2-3,TGTGCCACCAGTGTGGGTAGGAGAACAGATACGCAGTATTTT,CATSVGRRTDTQYF
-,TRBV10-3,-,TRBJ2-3,TGTGCCAACAGGGAAAAGGTCACAGATACGCAGTATTTT,CANREKVTDTQYF
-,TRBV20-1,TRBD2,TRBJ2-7,TGCAGTGCTAGAGATCCGGGACTAGCGGGGTTCTACGAGCAGTACTTC,CSARDPGLAGFYEQYF
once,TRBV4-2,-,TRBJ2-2,TGTGCCAGCAGCCAAGGCGGGATCACCGGGGAGCTGTTTTTT,CASSQGGITGELFF
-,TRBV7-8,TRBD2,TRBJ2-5,TGTGCCAGCAGCTCGACTAGCGGGACTCTCCGACAAGAGACCCAGTACTTC,CASSSTSGTLRQETQYF
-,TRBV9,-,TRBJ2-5,TGTGCCAGCAGCGTAGCTTTTAGCGAAGAGACCCAGTACTTC,CASSVAFSEETQYF
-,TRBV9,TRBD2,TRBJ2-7,TGTGCCAGCAGCGGCGGGGGACTGAGGGAGCAGTACTTC,CASSGGGLREQYF
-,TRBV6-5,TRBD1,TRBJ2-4,TGTGCCAGCAGTTCCGGGACAGGGGGCAACATTCAGTACTTC,CASSSGTGGNIQYF
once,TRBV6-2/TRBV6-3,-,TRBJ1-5,TGTGCCAGCAGCCAGACAGTGGTTGTAAATCAGCCCCAGCATTTT,CASSQTVVVNQPQHF
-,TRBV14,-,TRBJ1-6,TGTGCCAGCAGCCAAGTCGCGCTAGCGCCCCTCCACTTT,CASSQVALAPLHF
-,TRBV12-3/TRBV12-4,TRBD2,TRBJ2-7,TGTGCCAGCACGCCCCTCGGCGGGAGCGACGAGCAGTACTTC,CASTPLGGSDEQYF
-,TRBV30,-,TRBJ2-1,TGTGCCTGGAGCACCATTCAAGACTACAATGAGCAGTTCTTC,CAWSTIQDYNEQFF
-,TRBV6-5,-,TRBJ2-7,TGTGCCAGCAGTTATGGGGCAGGGCTGCTCTACGAGCAGTACTTC,CASSYGAGLLYEQYF
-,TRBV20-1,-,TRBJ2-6,TGCAGTGCCCGACGGGACGGGACCTCTGGGGCCAACGTCCTGACTTTC,CSARRDGTSGANVLTF
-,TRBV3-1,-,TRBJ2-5,TGTGCCAGCAGCCAAGATGCCGGGGCGCAGACCCAGTACTTC,CASSQDAGAQTQYF
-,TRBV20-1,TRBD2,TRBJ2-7,TGCAGTGCCAGGAGGGGAGCGGGAGACCACGAGCAGTACTTC,CSARRGAGDHEQYF
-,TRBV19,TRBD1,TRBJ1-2,TGTGCCAGTAGTCCCCAGGGACAGGCGATATATGGCTACACCTTC,CASSPQGQAIYGYTF
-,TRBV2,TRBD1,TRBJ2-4,TGTGCCAGCATAGTGACAGGGGGCGCCGCCAAAAACATTCAGTACTTC,CASIVTGGAAKNIQYF
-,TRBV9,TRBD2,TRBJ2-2,TGTGCCAGCAGCGCCGAGCGGGAGGGCACCGGGGAGCTGTTTTTT,CASSAEREGTGELFF
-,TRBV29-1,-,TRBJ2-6,TGCAGCGTTGCTCCGGGCTCTGGGGCCAACGTCCTGACTTTC,CSVAPGSGANVLTF
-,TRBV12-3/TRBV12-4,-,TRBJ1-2,TGTGCCAGCAGCCCCGGAGGGGGGAACTATGGCTACACCTTC,CASSPGGGNYGYTF
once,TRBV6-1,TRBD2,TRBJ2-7,TGTGCCAGCAGTATTATTAAGGGAGGGGTGGCCTCCTACGAGCAGTACTTC,CASSIIKGGVASYEQYF